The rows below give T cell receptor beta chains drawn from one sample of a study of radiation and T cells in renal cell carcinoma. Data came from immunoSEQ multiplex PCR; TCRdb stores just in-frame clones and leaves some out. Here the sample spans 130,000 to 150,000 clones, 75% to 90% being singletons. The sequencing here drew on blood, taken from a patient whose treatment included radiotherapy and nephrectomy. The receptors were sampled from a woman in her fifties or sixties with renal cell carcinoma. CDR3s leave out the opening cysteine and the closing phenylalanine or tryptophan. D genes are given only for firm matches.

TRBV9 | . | ASSVGQAPYQPQH
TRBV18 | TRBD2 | ASSTAGESTDTQY
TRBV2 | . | ASSPTGANLDTQY
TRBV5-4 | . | ASSQTDRPNYGYT
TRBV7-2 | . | ASSLAKAAYNEQF
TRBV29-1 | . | SVTPAMNTEAF
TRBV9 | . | ASSANGAPSTDTQY
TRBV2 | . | ATSFAGSYEQY
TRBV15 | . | ATSRGASNYGYT
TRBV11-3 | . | ASRHHRRVQHYEQY
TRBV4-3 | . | ASSQGLDGSYGYT
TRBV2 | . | ASSERGIQGSEQY
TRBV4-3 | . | ASSQDEGGRNSPLH
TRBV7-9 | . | ASSLVGGANYGYT
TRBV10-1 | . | ASSRYSNTGELF
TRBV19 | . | ASSILETGDLRNTEAF
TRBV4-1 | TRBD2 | ASSPREFLANVLT
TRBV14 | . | ASSPFNGRGAEAF
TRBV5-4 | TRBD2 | ASSLVSSGGAETQY
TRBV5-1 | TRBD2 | ASSLGLAEPYEQY
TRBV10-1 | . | ATPLGRLNQPQH
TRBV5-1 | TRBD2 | ASSFGTSANTGELF
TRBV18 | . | ASSPEGGETQY
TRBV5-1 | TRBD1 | ASSDSTGNYGYT
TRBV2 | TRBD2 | ASSRTGTSGPGELF
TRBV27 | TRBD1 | ASSREWTGLGYSPLH
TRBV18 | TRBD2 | ASSPGIAGVGETQY
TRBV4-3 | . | ASSQDGRPNTEAF
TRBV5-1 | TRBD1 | ASSLRQGFSDTQY
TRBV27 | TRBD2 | ATSSGSPYNEQF
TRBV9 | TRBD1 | ASSTRRQGSDTQY
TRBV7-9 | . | ASSPLGSQQETQY
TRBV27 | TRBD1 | ASTTGGREKLF
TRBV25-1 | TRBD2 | ASSEWISGGSYEQY
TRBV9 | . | ASSPGVISGNTIY
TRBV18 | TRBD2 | ASTTSGSSYEQY
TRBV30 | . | ACFDHEQY
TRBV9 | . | ASSERKGSGNYGGYT
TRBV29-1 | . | SAAGRSDTEAF
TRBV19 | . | ASAPAGTYEQY
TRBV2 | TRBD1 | ASSKDRTATDTQY
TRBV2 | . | ATNRDLARETQY
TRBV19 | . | ASSPRQDGNEQY